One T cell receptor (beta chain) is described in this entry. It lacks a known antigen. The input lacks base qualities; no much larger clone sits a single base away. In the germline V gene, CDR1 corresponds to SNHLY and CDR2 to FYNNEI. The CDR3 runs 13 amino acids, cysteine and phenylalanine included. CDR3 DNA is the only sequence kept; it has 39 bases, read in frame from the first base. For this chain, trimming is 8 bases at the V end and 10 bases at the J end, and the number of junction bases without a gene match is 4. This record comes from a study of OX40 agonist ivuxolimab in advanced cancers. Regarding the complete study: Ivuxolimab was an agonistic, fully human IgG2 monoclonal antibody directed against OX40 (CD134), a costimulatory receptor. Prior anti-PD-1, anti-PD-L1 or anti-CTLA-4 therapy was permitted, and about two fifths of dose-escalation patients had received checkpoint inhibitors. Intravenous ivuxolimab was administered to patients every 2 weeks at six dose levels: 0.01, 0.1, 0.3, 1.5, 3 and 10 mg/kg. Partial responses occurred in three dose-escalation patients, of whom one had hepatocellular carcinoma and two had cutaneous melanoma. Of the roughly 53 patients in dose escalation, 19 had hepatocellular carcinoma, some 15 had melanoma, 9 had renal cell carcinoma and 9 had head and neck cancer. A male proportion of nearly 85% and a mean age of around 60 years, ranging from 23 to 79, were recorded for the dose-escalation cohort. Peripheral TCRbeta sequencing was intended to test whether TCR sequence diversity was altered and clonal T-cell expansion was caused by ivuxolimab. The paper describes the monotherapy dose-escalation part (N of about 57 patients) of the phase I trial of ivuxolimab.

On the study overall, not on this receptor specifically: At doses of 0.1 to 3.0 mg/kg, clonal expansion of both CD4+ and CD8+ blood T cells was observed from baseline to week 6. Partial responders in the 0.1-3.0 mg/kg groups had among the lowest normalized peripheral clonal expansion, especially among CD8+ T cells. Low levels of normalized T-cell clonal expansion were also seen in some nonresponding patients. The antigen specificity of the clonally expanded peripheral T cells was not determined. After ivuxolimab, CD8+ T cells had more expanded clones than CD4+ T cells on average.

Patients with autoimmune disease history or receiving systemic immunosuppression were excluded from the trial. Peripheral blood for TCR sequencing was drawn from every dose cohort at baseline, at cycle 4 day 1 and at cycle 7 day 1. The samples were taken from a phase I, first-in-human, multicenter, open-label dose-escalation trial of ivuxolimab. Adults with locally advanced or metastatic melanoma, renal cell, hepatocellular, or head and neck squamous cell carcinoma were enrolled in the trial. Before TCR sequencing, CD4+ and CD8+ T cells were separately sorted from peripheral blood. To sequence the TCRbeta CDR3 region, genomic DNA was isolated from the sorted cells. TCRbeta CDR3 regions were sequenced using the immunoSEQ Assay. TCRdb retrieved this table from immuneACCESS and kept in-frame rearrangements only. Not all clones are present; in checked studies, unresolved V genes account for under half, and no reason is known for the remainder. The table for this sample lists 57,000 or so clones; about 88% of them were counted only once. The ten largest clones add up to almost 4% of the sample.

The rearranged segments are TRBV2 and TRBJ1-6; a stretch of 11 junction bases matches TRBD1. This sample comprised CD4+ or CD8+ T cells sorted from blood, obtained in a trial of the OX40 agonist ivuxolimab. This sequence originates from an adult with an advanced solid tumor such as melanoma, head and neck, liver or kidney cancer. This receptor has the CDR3 CASGTGGYSPLHF. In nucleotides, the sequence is TGTGCCAGCGGGACAGGGGGATACTCACCCCTCCACTTT.